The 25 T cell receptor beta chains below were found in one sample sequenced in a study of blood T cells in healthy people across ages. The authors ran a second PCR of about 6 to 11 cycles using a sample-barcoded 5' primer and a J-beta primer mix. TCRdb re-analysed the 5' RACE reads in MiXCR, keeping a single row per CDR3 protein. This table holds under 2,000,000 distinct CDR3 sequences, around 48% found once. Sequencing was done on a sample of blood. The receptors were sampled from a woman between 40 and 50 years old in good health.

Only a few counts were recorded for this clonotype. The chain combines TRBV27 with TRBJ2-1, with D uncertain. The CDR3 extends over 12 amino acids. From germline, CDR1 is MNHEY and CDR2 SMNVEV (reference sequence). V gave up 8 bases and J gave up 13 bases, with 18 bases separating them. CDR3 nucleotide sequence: TGTGCCAGCGGGGATATTTTAGGGATACAGTTCTTC. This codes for CASGDILGIQFF.

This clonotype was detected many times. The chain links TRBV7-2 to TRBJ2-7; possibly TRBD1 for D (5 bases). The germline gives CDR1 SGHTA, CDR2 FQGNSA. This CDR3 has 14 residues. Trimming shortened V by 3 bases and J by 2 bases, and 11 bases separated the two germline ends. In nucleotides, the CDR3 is TGTGCCAGCAGCTTTCCAGGGTCGCCCTACGAGCAGTACTTC. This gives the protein CASSFPGSPYEQYF.

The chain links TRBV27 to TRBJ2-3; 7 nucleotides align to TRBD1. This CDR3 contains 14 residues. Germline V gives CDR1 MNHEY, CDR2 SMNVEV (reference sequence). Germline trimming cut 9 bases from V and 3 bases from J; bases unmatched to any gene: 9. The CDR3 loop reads CASGTGDVTDTQYF. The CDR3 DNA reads TGTGCCAGTGGTACAGGGGATGTGACAGATACGCAGTATTTT.

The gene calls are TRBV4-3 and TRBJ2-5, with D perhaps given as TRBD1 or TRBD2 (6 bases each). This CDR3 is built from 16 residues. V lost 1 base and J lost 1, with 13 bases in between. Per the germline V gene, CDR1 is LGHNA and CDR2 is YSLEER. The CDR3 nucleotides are TGCGCCAGCAGCCAAGGGGCCGGGGGCTCCCAAGAGACCCAGTACTTC. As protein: CASSQGAGGSQETQYF.

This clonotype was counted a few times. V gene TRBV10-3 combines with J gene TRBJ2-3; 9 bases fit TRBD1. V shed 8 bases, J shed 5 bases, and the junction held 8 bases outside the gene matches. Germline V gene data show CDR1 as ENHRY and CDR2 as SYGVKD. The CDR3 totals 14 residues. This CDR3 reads CAIGRTGGRDTQYF. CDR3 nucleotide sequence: TGTGCCATCGGGAGAACAGGGGGCAGAGATACGCAGTATTTT.

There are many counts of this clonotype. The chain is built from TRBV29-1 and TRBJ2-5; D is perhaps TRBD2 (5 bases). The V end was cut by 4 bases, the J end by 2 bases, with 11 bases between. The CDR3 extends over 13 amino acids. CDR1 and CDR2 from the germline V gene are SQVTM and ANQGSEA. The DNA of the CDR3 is TGCAGCGTTGTGACTACGCAACAAGAGACCCAGTACTTC. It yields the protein CSVVTTQQETQYF.

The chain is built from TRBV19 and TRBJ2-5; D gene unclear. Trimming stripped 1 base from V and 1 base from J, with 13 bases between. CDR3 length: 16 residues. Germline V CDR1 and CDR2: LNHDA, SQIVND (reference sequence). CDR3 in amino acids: CASSIVWGGVQETQYF. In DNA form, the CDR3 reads TGTGCCAGTAGTATAGTGTGGGGTGGGGTCCAAGAGACCCAGTACTTC.

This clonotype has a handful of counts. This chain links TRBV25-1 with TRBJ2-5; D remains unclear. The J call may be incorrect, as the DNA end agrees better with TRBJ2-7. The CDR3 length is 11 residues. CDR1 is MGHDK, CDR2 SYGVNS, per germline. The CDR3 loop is CASRTRGEQYF. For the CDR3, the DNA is TGTGCCAGCAGGACTCGCGGCGAGCAGTACTTC.

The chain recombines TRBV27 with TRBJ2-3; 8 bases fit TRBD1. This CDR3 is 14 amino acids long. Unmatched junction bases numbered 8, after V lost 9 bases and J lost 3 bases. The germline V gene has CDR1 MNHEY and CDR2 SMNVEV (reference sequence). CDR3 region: CASCRDRLTDTQYF. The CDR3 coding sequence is TGTGCCAGTTGTAGGGACAGGTTGACAGATACGCAGTATTTT.

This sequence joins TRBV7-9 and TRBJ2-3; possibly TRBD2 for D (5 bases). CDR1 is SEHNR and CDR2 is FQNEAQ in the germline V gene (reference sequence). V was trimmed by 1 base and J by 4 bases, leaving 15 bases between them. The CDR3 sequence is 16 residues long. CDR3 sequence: CASSLEVRRSADTQYF. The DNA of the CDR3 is TGTGCCAGCAGCTTAGAGGTCAGGAGGAGCGCAGATACGCAGTATTTT.

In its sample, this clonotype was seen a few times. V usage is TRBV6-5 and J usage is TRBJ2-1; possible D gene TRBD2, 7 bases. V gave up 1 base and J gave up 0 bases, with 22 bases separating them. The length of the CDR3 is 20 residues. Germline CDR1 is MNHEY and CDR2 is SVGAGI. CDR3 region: CASSYYLRTGGLPSYNEQFF. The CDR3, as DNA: TGTGCCAGCAGTTACTACCTTCGTACCGGGGGGCTCCCCTCCTACAATGAGCAGTTCTTC.

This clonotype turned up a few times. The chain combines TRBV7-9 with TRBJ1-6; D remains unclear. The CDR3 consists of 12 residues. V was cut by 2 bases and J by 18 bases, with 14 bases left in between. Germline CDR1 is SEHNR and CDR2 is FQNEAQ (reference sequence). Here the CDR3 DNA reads TGTGCCAGCAGCTTATCGGACTCATACCCCCACTTT. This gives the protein CASSLSDSYPHF.

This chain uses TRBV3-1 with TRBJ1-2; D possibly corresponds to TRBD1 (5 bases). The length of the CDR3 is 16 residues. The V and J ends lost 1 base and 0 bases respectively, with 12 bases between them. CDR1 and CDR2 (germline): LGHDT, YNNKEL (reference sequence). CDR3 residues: CASSQVGENPNYGYTF. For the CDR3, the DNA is TGTGCCAGCAGCCAAGTAGGGGAGAATCCTAACTATGGCTACACCTTC.

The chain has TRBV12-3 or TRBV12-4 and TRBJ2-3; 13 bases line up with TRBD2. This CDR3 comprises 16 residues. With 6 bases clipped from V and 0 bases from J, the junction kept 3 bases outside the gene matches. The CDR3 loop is CASRQLAGGSTDTQYF. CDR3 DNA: TGTGCCAGCAGACAACTAGCGGGGGGGAGCACAGATACGCAGTATTTT.

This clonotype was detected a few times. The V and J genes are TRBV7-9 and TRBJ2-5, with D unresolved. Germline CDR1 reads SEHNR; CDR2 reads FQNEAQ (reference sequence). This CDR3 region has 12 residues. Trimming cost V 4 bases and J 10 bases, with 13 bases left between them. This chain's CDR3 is CASSSLFSYQYF. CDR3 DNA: TGTGCCAGCAGCTCCCTTTTTAGTTACCAGTACTTC.

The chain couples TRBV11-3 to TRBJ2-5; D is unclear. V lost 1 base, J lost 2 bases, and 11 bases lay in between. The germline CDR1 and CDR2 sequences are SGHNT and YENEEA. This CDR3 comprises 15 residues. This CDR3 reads CASSLGASIQETQYF. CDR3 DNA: TGTGCCAGCAGCTTAGGCGCCTCCATTCAAGAGACCCAGTACTTC.

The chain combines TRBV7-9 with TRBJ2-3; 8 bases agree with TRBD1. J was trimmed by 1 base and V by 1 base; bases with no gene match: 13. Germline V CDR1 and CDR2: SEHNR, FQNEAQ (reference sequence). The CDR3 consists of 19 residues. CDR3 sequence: CASSLGGGQGALRTDTQYF. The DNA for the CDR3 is TGTGCCAGCAGCTTAGGGGGCGGACAGGGCGCCCTTCGCACAGATACGCAGTATTTT.

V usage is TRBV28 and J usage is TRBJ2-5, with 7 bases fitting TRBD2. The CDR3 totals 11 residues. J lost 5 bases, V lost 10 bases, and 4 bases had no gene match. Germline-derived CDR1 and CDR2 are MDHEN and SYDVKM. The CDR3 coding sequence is TGTGCCACCGGGGGGTTGGAGACCCAGTACTTC. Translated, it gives CATGGLETQYF.

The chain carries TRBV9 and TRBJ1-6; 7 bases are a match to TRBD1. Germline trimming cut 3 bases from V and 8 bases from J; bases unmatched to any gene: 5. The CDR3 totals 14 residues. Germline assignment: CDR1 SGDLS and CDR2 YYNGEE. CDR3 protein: CASSERQGDSPLHF. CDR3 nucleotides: TGTGCCAGCAGCGAGCGACAGGGCGATTCACCCCTCCACTTT.

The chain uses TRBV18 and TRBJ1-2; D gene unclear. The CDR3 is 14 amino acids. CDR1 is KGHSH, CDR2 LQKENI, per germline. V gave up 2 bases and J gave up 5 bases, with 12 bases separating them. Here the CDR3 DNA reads TGTGCCAGCTCACCAAAGGACGGGGTATATGGCTACACCTTC. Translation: CASSPKDGVYGYTF.

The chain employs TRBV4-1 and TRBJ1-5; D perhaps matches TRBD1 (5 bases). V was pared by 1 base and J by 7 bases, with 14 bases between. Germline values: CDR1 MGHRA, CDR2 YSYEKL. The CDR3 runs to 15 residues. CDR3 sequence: CASSQGSQGRQPQHF. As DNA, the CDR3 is TGCGCCAGCAGCCAAGGGTCTCAGGGCAGGCAGCCCCAGCATTTT.

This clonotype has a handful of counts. In DNA, the CDR3 is TGCAGTGTCACAAGCCGGGGACTAGCGGGGGCTTCCACAGATACGCAGTATTTT. Residues: CSVTSRGLAGASTDTQYF. The chain links TRBV20-1 to TRBJ2-3; the match to TRBD2 covers 14 bases. The junction had 14 bases not matched to a gene; V was cut back by 7 bases and J by 2 bases. This CDR3 spans 18 amino acids. Germline CDR1 and CDR2: DFQATT and SNEGSKA (reference sequence).

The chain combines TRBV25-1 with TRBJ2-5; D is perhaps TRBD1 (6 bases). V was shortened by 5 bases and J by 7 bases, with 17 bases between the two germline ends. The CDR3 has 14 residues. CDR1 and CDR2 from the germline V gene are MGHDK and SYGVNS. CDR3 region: CASSPTDSHGTQYF. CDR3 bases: TGTGCCAGCAGTCCCACGGACAGTCATGGGACCCAGTACTTC.

The CDR3 region is CASSSRDGSSTDTQYF. Written as DNA, the CDR3 is TGTGCCAGCAGTTCACGGGACGGCTCTAGCACAGATACGCAGTATTTT. The V and J genes are TRBV6-2 or TRBV6-3 and TRBJ2-3, with D perhaps matching TRBD1 or TRBD2 (5 bases each). Looked up from germline, CDR1 is MNHEY and CDR2 is SVGEGT. This CDR3 region has 16 residues. Trimming shortened V by 4 bases and J by 0 bases, and 14 bases separated the two germline ends.

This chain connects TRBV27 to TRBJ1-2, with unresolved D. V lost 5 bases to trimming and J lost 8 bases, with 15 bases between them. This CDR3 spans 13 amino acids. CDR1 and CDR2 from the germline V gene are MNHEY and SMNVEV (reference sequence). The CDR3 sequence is CASSARSNDGYTF. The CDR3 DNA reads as TGTGCCAGCAGTGCGAGAAGTAATGACGGCTACACCTTC.